The next 17 T cell receptor beta chains were all read from a single sample in a study of OX40 agonist ivuxolimab in advanced cancers. Here immunoSEQ multiplex PCR was the method, and the copy in TCRdb shows in-frame clones only, minus some. The repertoire holds over 95,000 clones, with around nine tenths as singletons. The source material was CD4+ or CD8+ T cells sorted from blood, sampled in a trial of the OX40 agonist ivuxolimab. Source of these receptors: an adult with an advanced solid tumor such as melanoma, head and neck, liver or kidney cancer.

The chain recombines TRBV9 with TRBJ1-2; 11 bases are shared with TRBD1. J gave up 4 bases and V 6 bases, and 8 bases lay outside the gene matches. The CDR3 covers 15 residues. CDR1 is SGDLS and CDR2 is YYNGEE in the germline V gene. For the CDR3, the DNA is TGTGCCAGCACCGTCGGACAGGGGGCTGCCTATGGCTACACCTTC. Encoded protein: CASTVGQGAAYGYTF.

The CDR3 DNA sequence: TGCGCCAGCAGCCAAGCTGGACCCACTGATACGCAGTATTTT. Amino acids: CASSQAGPTDTQYF. The chain links TRBV4-3 to TRBJ2-3; no definite D call. The CDR3 runs to 14 residues. The ends were cut back, 1 base at V and 6 bases at J, with 11 bases in the middle. CDR1 is LGHNA and CDR2 is YSLEER in the germline V gene.

This chain links TRBV2 with TRBJ2-5; 9 nucleotides agree with TRBD1. There are 15 residues in the CDR3. The trim removed 8 bases at V and 5 bases at J, leaving 12 bases unmatched. Germline lookup yields CDR1 SNHLY and CDR2 FYNNEI. CDR3 DNA sequence: TGTGCCAGCGGCTCCCTACAGGGGGCGCGGGAGACCCAGTACTTC. Protein product: CASGSLQGARETQYF.

This clone was counted a single time. The chain joins TRBV2 to TRBJ2-3; D gene unclear. Germline CDR1 and CDR2: SNHLY and FYNNEI. The CDR3 runs to 13 residues. Trimming shortened V by 7 bases and J by 6 bases, and 14 bases separated the two germline ends. CDR3 residues: CASTPLPGDTQYF. The CDR3 nucleotides are TGTGCCAGCACCCCCCTACCTGGGGATACGCAGTATTTT.

This clone showed up just a few times. The chain combines TRBV7-9 with TRBJ1-6; 10 nucleotides match TRBD1. CDR1 and CDR2 (germline): SEHNR, FQNEAQ (reference sequence). CDR3 size: 14 residues. Germline trimming cut 7 bases from V and 7 bases from J; bases unmatched to any gene: 4. The chain's CDR3 is CASTKGQGNSPLHF. The CDR3 DNA follows: TGTGCCAGCACCAAGGGACAGGGGAATTCACCCCTCCACTTT.

The chain combines TRBV2 with TRBJ2-5, with D perhaps TRBD1 (6 bases). V was cut by 6 bases and J by 2 bases, with 13 bases left in between. This CDR3 spans 14 amino acids. CDR1 SNHLY and CDR2 FYNNEI come from the germline V gene. CDR3 sequence: CASRARDIQETQYF. For the CDR3, the DNA is TGTGCCAGCAGGGCCCGGGACATACAAGAGACCCAGTACTTC.

The V and J genes are TRBV2 and TRBJ2-1; D unclear. From germline, CDR1 is SNHLY and CDR2 FYNNEI. This CDR3 contains 12 residues. The V gene lost 7 bases and the J gene lost 9 bases, with 13 bases spanning the gap. The CDR3: CASTVSGGEQFF. The DNA for the CDR3 is TGTGCCAGCACGGTTTCAGGCGGTGAGCAGTTCTTC.

The CDR3 DNA reads as TGCGCCAGCAGCCAAGGGAGGACAGGGGCCGGAGAGCCCCAGCATTTT. Its protein is CASSQGRTGAGEPQHF. The chain links TRBV4-1 to TRBJ1-5; 9 nucleotides match TRBD1. CDR3 size: 16 residues. V lost 1 base to trimming and J lost 8 bases; unmatched junction nucleotides: 9. Per germline, CDR1 MGHRA and CDR2 YSYEKL.

The V gene is TRBV5-6, the J gene TRBJ1-2; D is unclear. The CDR3 runs 12 residues. Per germline, CDR1 SGHDT and CDR2 YYEEEE. V lost 3 bases and J 4 bases, leaving 7 bases between the germline ends. DNA for the CDR3: TGTGCCAGCAGCTCCTACTCCTATGGCTACACCTTC. Its protein is CASSSYSYGYTF.

In its sample, this clone was seen a few times. The rearrangement uses TRBV6-1 and TRBJ1-3; tentatively, D is TRBD1 (6 bases). V lost 0 bases to trimming and J lost 5 bases, with 11 bases between them. Looked up from germline, CDR1 is MNHNS and CDR2 is SASEGT. The CDR3 spans 15 residues. For the CDR3, the DNA is TGTGCCAGCAGTGAAGCAGCGGGGGCTAGAAACACCATATATTTT. This encodes CASSEAAGARNTIYF.

This chain uses TRBV6-6 with TRBJ2-5, with D maybe TRBD1 (6 bases). The CDR3 runs to 14 residues. V was cut by 6 bases and J by 3 bases, with 14 bases left in between. Germline V lookup: CDR1 MNHNY, CDR2 SVGAGI (reference sequence). As DNA, the CDR3 is TGTGCCAGCAGCCTACCAAGACAGGAAGAGACCCAGTACTTC. Its translation: CASSLPRQEETQYF.

CDR3: CASRVSQQGNTEAFF. CDR3 nucleotide sequence: TGTGCCAGCAGGGTATCTCAACAGGGGAACACTGAAGCTTTCTTT. The rearrangement uses TRBV7-2 and TRBJ1-1; perhaps TRBD1 as D (6 bases). Looked up from germline, CDR1 is SGHTA and CDR2 is FQGNSA. The ends were cut back, 6 bases at V and 1 base at J, with 15 bases in the middle. The CDR3 extends over 15 amino acids.

The genes are TRBV19 and TRBJ1-2; unclear D gene. Per the germline V gene, CDR1 is LNHDA and CDR2 is SQIVND (reference sequence). Trimming pared 5 bases from V and 8 bases from J, leaving 18 bases between. The CDR3 extends over 14 amino acids. As DNA, the CDR3 is TGTGCCAGTAGTTCCATCGAGGGCCCGGAAGGCTACACCTTC. Protein: CASSSIEGPEGYTF.

This clone was detected only once. The chain employs TRBV19 and TRBJ1-5; 10 nucleotides line up with TRBD1. The V gene end was trimmed by 1 base and the J gene end by 0 bases; junction bases not matched to a gene: 6. Germline lookup yields CDR1 LNHDA and CDR2 SQIVND (reference sequence). The CDR3 contains 18 residues. The CDR3 DNA sequence: TGTGCCAGTAGTATAGGCGGGACAGGGGTAATTAGCAATCAGCCCCAGCATTTT. It encodes CASSIGGTGVISNQPQHF.

This chain links TRBV5-1 with TRBJ1-4, with 7 positions matching TRBD1. CDR3 size: 15 residues. Germline loops: CDR1 SGHRS, CDR2 YFSETQ. The V gene end was trimmed by 4 bases and the J gene end by 3 bases; junction bases not matched to a gene: 6. The CDR3 region is CASSRQGPSNEKLFF. CDR3 bases: TGCGCCAGCAGCCGACAGGGCCCCTCTAATGAAAAACTGTTTTTT.

This chain links TRBV7-8 with TRBJ2-1; 7 bases align to TRBD2. The V segment lost 8 bases and the J segment 6 bases; nucleotides outside the gene matches: 7. CDR3 length: 13 residues. Germline CDR1 and CDR2: SGHVS and FQNEAQ. This chain's CDR3 is CASGNGGTNEQFF. CDR3 nucleotide sequence: TGTGCCAGCGGGAACGGGGGGACCAATGAGCAGTTCTTC.

The chain recombines TRBV7-9 with TRBJ2-7; TRBD1 matches at 7 bases. V was clipped by 5 bases and J by 5 bases; unmatched bases: 9. In germline, CDR1 is SEHNR, CDR2 FQNEAQ (reference sequence). This CDR3 is built from 14 residues. The CDR3 DNA is TGTGCCAGCAGCCCGGGACAGCCTCGCGACGAGCAGTACTTC. Translating it yields CASSPGQPRDEQYF.